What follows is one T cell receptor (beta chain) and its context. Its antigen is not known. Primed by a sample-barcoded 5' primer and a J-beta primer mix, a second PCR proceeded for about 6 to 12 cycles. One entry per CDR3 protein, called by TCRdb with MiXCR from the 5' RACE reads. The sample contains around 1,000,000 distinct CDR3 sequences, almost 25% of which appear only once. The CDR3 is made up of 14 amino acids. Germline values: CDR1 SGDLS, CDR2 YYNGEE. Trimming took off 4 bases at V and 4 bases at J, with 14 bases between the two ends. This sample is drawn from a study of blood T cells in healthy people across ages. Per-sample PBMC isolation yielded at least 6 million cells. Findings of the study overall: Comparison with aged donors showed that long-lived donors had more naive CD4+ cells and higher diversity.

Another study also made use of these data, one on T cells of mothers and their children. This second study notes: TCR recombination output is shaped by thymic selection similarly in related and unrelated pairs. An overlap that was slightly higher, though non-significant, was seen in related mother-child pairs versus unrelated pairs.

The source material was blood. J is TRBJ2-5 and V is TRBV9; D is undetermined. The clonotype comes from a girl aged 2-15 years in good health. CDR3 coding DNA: TGTGCCAGCAGCCCCGAAGGGCTCAGAGAGACCCAGTACTTC. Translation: CASSPEGLRETQYF.